This T cell receptor beta chain emerged from a study of cytomegalovirus exposure and HLA in healthy donors. Broader study findings: In a later analysis, HLA-C alleles had the fewest associated TCRs, DRB1 alleles the most. The study designated 150 or so TCR beta chains cytomegalovirus-associated.

The count of this clone is one. Antigen unknown. Amplification used 60 Vbeta primers and 13 Jbeta primers. Sequencing used immunoSEQ multiplex PCR; TCRdb keeps in-frame clones, though not all of them. The table shows 95,000 to 100,000 clones, with roughly 82% occurring only once. V gave up 6 bases and J gave up 6 bases; unmatched junction bases: 9. CDR1 is MDHEN, CDR2 SYDVKM, per germline. This CDR3 has 17 amino acids. Sample: PBMCs. The chain links TRBV28 to TRBJ2-1; 15 bases align to TRBD2. The TCR sequence derives from a middle-aged man in good health and CMV-seronegative. The CDR3 loop reads CASRRMGLAGGINEQFF. CDR3 coding DNA: TGTGCCAGCAGGAGGATGGGACTAGCGGGGGGTATCAATGAGCAGTTCTTC.